The clone carrying this T cell receptor (beta chain) showed up just once. No antigen is known for it. Germline CDR1 and CDR2: KGHSH and LQKENI. This CDR3 has 14 amino acids. Trimming took 5 bases from V and 3 from J, leaving 13 bases between them. This sample was taken from a study of T cell responses to AZD1222 COVID-19 vaccine. Study results and caveats: No day 14 peak samples; only post-peak repertoires were characterized.

The repertoire was sequenced with immunoSEQ multiplex PCR; TCRdb's copy has only in-frame clones and lacks some. The sample has 85,000 to 130,000 clones; about 89% are singletons. The rearrangement links TRBV18 to TRBJ1-1; possibly TRBD1 for D (5 bases). The clonotype comes from an adult in good health. This specimen was peripheral blood, taken on day 0 of AZD1222 vaccination. The DNA of the CDR3 is TGTGCCAGCTCAGCCCCGGGGGTCGACACTGAAGCTTTCTTT. Its protein product is CASSAPGVDTEAFF.